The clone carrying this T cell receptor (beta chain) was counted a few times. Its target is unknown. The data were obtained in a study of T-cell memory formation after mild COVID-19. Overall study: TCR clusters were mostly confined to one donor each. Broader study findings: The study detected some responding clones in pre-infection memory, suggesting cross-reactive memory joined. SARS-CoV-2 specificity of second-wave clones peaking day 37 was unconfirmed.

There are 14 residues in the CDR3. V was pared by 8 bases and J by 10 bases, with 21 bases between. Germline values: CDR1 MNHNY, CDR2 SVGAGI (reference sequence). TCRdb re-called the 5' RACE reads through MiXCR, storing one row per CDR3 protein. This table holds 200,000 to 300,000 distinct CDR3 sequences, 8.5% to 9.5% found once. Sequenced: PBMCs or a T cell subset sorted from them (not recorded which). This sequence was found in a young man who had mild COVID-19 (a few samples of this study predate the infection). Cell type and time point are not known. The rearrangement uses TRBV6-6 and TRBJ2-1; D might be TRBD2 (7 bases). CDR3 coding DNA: TGTGCCAGCGTCCCGGGGGGCGCTCAATGGGAGCAGTTCTTC. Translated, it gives CASVPGGAQWEQFF.